This paragraph covers one TCR beta chain sequence. This clone may be a read error of a much larger clone one base away. The data are from a study of T cell repertoires in aging, cancer and after chemotherapy. The wider study: Clear clonal overlap appeared across healthy donor samples taken over several months to years.

The germline CDR1 and CDR2 sequences are SGHNT and YENEEA. This CDR3 is built from 12 residues. The V gene lost 5 bases and the J gene lost 3 bases, with 7 bases spanning the gap. TCR beta rearrangements were amplified from peripheral blood genomic DNA. Multiplex touch-down PCR with TRB-A/B primers amplified rearranged V-D-J TRB sequences. MiXCR was run by TCRdb on the multiplex PCR reads, yielding one entry per CDR3 protein. The sample holds thousands of distinct CDR3 sequences, about 30% seen once. Source material: blood. The V gene is TRBV11-3, the J gene TRBJ1-1, with unresolved D. This TCR was recovered from a human donor in good health. The CDR3 spells CASSQRYTEAFF. For the CDR3, the DNA is TGTGCCAGCAGCCAGCGTTACACTGAAGCTTTCTTT.